One and the same sample provided the 20 T cell receptor beta chains below, sequenced in a study of CXCR3-negative and CXCR3-positive naive CD8 T cells. Carrying UMI labels, the TRB cDNA libraries were prepared through 5' RACE. TCRdb re-called the 5' RACE reads, yielding one record per CDR3 amino acid sequence without DNA. The specimen's table records over 70,000 distinct CDR3 sequences. Sequenced sample: naive CXCR3- CD8+ T cells from blood. The subset was: CD45RO-CCR7+CD27+CD95- naive CD8+ T cells lacking CXCR3 (TNR3-). The receptors shown here come from a human donor in good health. Some clones in this sample may be carry-over from other donors' samples.

The chain combines TRBV12-3 or TRBV12-4 with TRBJ2-3. This CDR3 is built from 11 residues. CDR3 sequence: CASIGADTQYF.

This chain uses TRBV6-5 with TRBJ2-7; as DNA is missing, the TRBD1 call by TCRdb cannot be tested. CDR3 length equals 16 residues. CDR1 is MNHEY and CDR2 is SVGAGI in the germline V gene. CDR3 sequence: CASSYSNGPATYEQYF.

This chain links TRBV29-1 with TRBJ1-4; the D call of TRBD1 rests on TCRdb alone, since no DNA is present to check it. The CDR3 runs 13 residues. Per the germline V gene, CDR1 is SQVTM and CDR2 is ANQGSEA. CDR3 region: CSVDAYPAEKLFF.

V usage is TRBV27 and J usage is TRBJ2-1. Germline CDR1 MNHEY, CDR2 SMNVEV (reference sequence). This CDR3 contains 13 residues. The CDR3: CASSLNSLNEQFF.

The chain recombines TRBV25-1 with TRBJ1-5; the TCRdb D gene call, TRBD1, has no DNA to confirm it. This CDR3 is 14 amino acids long. Germline V gives CDR1 MGHDK, CDR2 SYGVNS. The CDR3 here is CASSAGWLGQPQHF.

V is TRBV29-1 and J is TRBJ2-1; there is no DNA to check the TCRdb D call of TRBD1. CDR1 is SQVTM, CDR2 ANQGSEA, per germline. The CDR3 has 12 residues. CDR3 sequence: CSVEYLGLEQFF.

The chain links TRBV30 to TRBJ2-7; as DNA is missing, the TRBD2 call by TCRdb cannot be tested. The CDR3 runs 13 residues. Germline lookup yields CDR1 GTSNPN and CDR2 SVGIG (reference sequence). The CDR3 spells CAWSPGLAGEQYF.

V and J are TRBV12-3 or TRBV12-4 and TRBJ2-3; TCRdb picks TRBD2, but there is no DNA to check that call. There are 15 residues in the CDR3. The chain's CDR3 is CASSSGLAGVDTQYF.

The chain couples TRBV6-5 to TRBJ2-5; the TRBD1 assignment by TCRdb is unverifiable without DNA. The CDR3 sequence is 15 residues long. Per germline, CDR1 MNHEY and CDR2 SVGAGI. The CDR3 here is CASSPGGGGEETQYF.

The rearrangement uses TRBV6-2 or TRBV6-3 and TRBJ1-3. CDR1 is MNHEY and CDR2 is SVGEGT in the germline V gene. This CDR3 region has 15 residues. The CDR3 loop is CASSYVGASGNTIYF.

V and J are TRBV21-1 and TRBJ1-3; TCRdb lists TRBD1, though no DNA is available to test this call. TRBV21-1 is a pseudogene locus. The CDR3 totals 15 residues. CDR3 residues: CASVDRGHEGNTIYF.

The V gene is TRBV29-1, the J gene TRBJ2-1; TCRdb proposes TRBD2, but this gene call is untestable without DNA. The CDR3 contains 15 residues. Germline-derived CDR1 and CDR2 are SQVTM and ANQGSEA. The CDR3 reads CSVYPGTSGSDEQFF.

The genes are TRBV11-2 and TRBJ2-5; TCRdb selects TRBD1, and the lack of DNA leaves this call unchecked. Germline V lookup: CDR1 SGHAT, CDR2 FQNNGV. The CDR3 runs to 16 residues. The CDR3 protein is CASSSTTGATEMTQYF.

The V call is TRBV7-9, the J call TRBJ2-5; TCRdb selects TRBD2, and the lack of DNA leaves this call unchecked. The germline V gene has CDR1 SEHNR and CDR2 FQNEAQ (reference sequence). The CDR3 covers 16 residues. CDR3 loop: CASSSGTSGSQETQYF.

The J gene is TRBJ2-3, the V gene TRBV7-2; the D call from TCRdb, TRBD2, cannot be confirmed without DNA. Germline V lookup: CDR1 SGHTA, CDR2 FQGNSA. There are 15 residues in the CDR3. CDR3 residues: CASTLWEQFTDTQYF.

The V and J genes are TRBV29-1 and TRBJ2-5; without DNA, the TCRdb call of TRBD1 cannot be checked. Germline V gene lookup returns CDR1 SQVTM and CDR2 ANQGSEA. The CDR3 is 13 residues long. This CDR3 reads CSVAEGGRETQYF.

J is TRBJ1-1 and V is TRBV28; the D call from TCRdb, TRBD1, cannot be confirmed without DNA. CDR1 and CDR2 from the germline V gene are MDHEN and SYDVKM. This CDR3 is built from 13 residues. CDR3 amino acids: CASTRGGSTEAFF.

CDR3 sequence: CARLPREAGNQETQYF. The chain carries TRBV21-1 and TRBJ2-5. TRBV21-1 is deemed a pseudogene. The CDR3 is made up of 16 amino acids.

The chain is built from TRBV18 and TRBJ2-1; TCRdb gives TRBD1 as the D gene, but with no DNA this cannot be confirmed. The CDR3 sequence is 15 residues long. Germline CDR1 KGHSH, CDR2 LQKENI. This CDR3 is CASSPWGGAFNEQFF.

V usage is TRBV12-3 or TRBV12-4 and J usage is TRBJ1-1; TCRdb's D call, TRBD1, is unchecked because there is no DNA. The CDR3 runs 13 residues. The CDR3: CASSSGPGTEAFF.